The 16 T cell receptor beta chains below were found in one sample sequenced in a study of patients and donors after allogeneic stem cell transplantation. In TCRdb, the RT-PCR reads were re-called with MiXCR into one record per CDR3 protein. The table shows 150,000 to 200,000 distinct CDR3 sequences, with about 40% occurring only once. Sequencing was performed on blood, either unsorted or a sorted T cell fraction (not recorded which). The receptors were gathered from a human donor who was either an allogeneic HSCT recipient or a stem cell or donor lymphocyte infusion donor (not recorded which). It is not recorded whose cells these are; they may come from a transplant donor.

This chain joins TRBV28 and TRBJ2-3; 15 bases align to TRBD2. The CDR3 contains 18 residues. The trim removed 4 bases at V and 3 bases at J, leaving 8 bases unmatched. Germline assignment: CDR1 MDHEN and CDR2 SYDVKM. This CDR3 is CASSSTWGTSGRTDTQYF. In nucleotides, the CDR3 is TGTGCCAGCAGTTCGACCTGGGGGACTAGCGGGAGGACAGATACGCAGTATTTT.

There are a few counts of this clonotype. The rearrangement uses TRBV7-6 and TRBJ1-1; TRBD1 agrees at 7 bases. Germline V gene lookup returns CDR1 SGHVS and CDR2 FNYEAQ. V dropped 1 base and J dropped 11; count of bases not matched to a gene: 7. CDR3 length: 13 amino acids. The CDR3 bases are TGTGCCAGCAGCTTAGGGGACAGTTCGGACGCTTTCTTT. This sequence encodes CASSLGDSSDAFF.

The genes are TRBV12-3 or TRBV12-4 and TRBJ1-2, with 8 bases lining up with TRBD1. The V segment lost 6 bases and the J segment 8 bases; nucleotides outside the gene matches: 8. CDR3 length: 13 amino acids. The CDR3 nucleotides are TGTGCCAGCAGCGATGACAGGGGTAGAGGCTACACCTTC. Translation: CASSDDRGRGYTF.

This chain joins TRBV16 and TRBJ1-2, with unresolved D. The CDR3 consists of 16 residues. Germline CDR1 is KGHSY and CDR2 is FQNENV. The V end was cut by 1 base, the J end by 4 bases, with 16 bases between. CDR3 nucleotide sequence: TGTGCCAGCAGCCAATTTCTCGACGCTAACCTCTATGGCTACACCTTC. Translation: CASSQFLDANLYGYTF.

V gene TRBV20-1 combines with J gene TRBJ1-5; no clear D. The CDR3 is made up of 13 amino acids. Germline assignment: CDR1 DFQATT and CDR2 SNEGSKA (reference sequence). V lost 6 bases and J 3 bases, leaving 12 bases between the germline ends. The CDR3 nucleotides are TGCAGTGCCGCCGGAATTCCCAATCAGCCCCAGCATTTT. It codes for CSAAGIPNQPQHF.

There are a few counts of this clonotype. This chain joins TRBV9 and TRBJ2-1; TRBD1 matches at 9 bases. Germline CDR1 reads SGDLS; CDR2 reads YYNGEE. The CDR3 length is 14 residues. V gave up 1 base and J gave up 13 bases; unmatched junction bases: 9. CDR3 coding DNA: TGTGCCAGCAGCGTATTGCCGGACAGGGGTAATCAGTTCTTC. Protein sequence: CASSVLPDRGNQFF.

This clonotype has a handful of counts. V and J are TRBV5-1 and TRBJ1-1; D might be TRBD1 (6 bases). Germline values: CDR1 SGHRS, CDR2 YFSETQ. This CDR3 comprises 14 residues. The ends were cut back, 1 base at V and 5 bases at J, with 12 bases in the middle. CDR3 DNA: TGCGCCAGCAGCTTGCGGGCGCAGGGGACTGAAGCTTTCTTT. It is translated as CASSLRAQGTEAFF. The entire variable domain, with the rest obtained from reference TRBV5-1 and TRBJ1-1, is as follows: KAGVTQTPRYLIKTRGQQVTLSCSPISGHRSVSWYQQTPGQGLQFLFEYFSETQRNKGNFPGRFSGRQFSNSRSEMNVSTLELGDSALYLCASSLRAQGTEAFFGQGTRLTVV.

The rearrangement links TRBV3-1 to TRBJ1-2; no firm D call. V was trimmed by 5 bases and J by 6 bases, leaving 13 bases between them. Germline V lookup: CDR1 LGHDT, CDR2 YNNKEL (reference sequence). CDR3 length: 13 amino acids. The CDR3, as DNA: TGTGCCAGCAGCAAGCCCGAACGGAATGGCTACACCTTC. Residues: CASSKPERNGYTF.

This clonotype was counted between two and nine times. The V and J genes are TRBV12-3 or TRBV12-4 and TRBJ1-2; 7 bases line up with TRBD1. Trimming took 8 bases from V and 4 from J; bases not matched to a gene: 7. The CDR3 extends over 13 amino acids. The DNA for the CDR3 is TGTGCCAGCGGGTCGGGACAGCTCTATGGCTACACCTTC. Residues: CASGSGQLYGYTF.

V is TRBV20-1 and J is TRBJ2-1; 7 nucleotides line up with TRBD2. CDR1 is DFQATT and CDR2 is SNEGSKA in the germline V gene (reference sequence). This CDR3 region has 15 residues. The V gene end was trimmed by 0 bases and the J gene end by 8 bases; junction bases not matched to a gene: 10. This CDR3 is CSARDFGRTFHEQFF. CDR3 DNA: TGCAGTGCTAGAGATTTCGGGAGGACTTTCCATGAGCAGTTCTTC.

V gene TRBV6-5 combines with J gene TRBJ1-6; 8 bases agree with TRBD1. The CDR3 is 16 residues long. Germline lookup yields CDR1 MNHEY and CDR2 SVGAGI. The V gene end was trimmed by 4 bases and the J gene end by 5 bases; junction bases not matched to a gene: 7. The CDR3 DNA is TGTGCCAGCAGTTCCTTGACAGGGGCAAATAATTCACCCCTCCACTTT. Translating gives CASSSLTGANNSPLHF.

This clonotype was observed a few times. The chain uses TRBV6-5 and TRBJ1-6; 9 bases align to TRBD1. This CDR3 spans 16 amino acids. After removal of 0 bases from V and 6 bases from J, the junction contained 3 bases not matched to a gene. Germline V CDR1 and CDR2: MNHEY, SVGAGI. CDR3 residues: CASSYSQGAGNSPLHF. In nucleotides, the CDR3 is TGTGCCAGCAGTTACTCACAGGGGGCGGGTAATTCACCCCTCCACTTT.

The V and J genes are TRBV7-9 and TRBJ2-7; 7 nucleotides line up with TRBD1. V shed 4 bases, J shed 6 bases, and the junction held 9 bases outside the gene matches. The CDR3 spans 14 residues. Germline V gives CDR1 SEHNR, CDR2 FQNEAQ (reference sequence). The CDR3 nucleotides are TGTGCCAGCAGCTCCCGACAGGGAAGTCTCGAGCAGTACTTC. This translates into CASSSRQGSLEQYF.

The chain uses TRBV4-3 and TRBJ1-2; TRBD1 is a possible D gene (6 bases). Germline CDR1 reads LGHNA; CDR2 reads YSLEER. V was trimmed by 1 base and J by 5 bases, leaving 11 bases between them. CDR3 length: 14 residues. The DNA for the CDR3 is TGCGCCAGCAGCCAAGTACAGGGCCTTTATGGCTACACCTTC. Protein product: CASSQVQGLYGYTF.

This clonotype has only a few counts. V and J are TRBV3-1 and TRBJ2-4, with D unclear. This CDR3 region has 13 residues. V was trimmed by 1 base and J by 10 bases, leaving 11 bases between them. The germline V gene has CDR1 LGHDT and CDR2 YNNKEL (reference sequence). CDR3 DNA: TGTGCCAGCAGCCAAGCTCTAGGCTCAATTCAGTACTTC. It is translated as CASSQALGSIQYF.

This clonotype was detected only a few times. The chain employs TRBV12-3 or TRBV12-4 and TRBJ1-2, with a possible D match to TRBD1 (5 bases). CDR3 length equals 15 residues. V was shortened by 1 base and J by 7 bases, with 16 bases between the two germline ends. CDR3: CASSLVGQGWGGYTF. The CDR3, as DNA: TGTGCCAGCAGTTTAGTGGGCCAGGGCTGGGGTGGCTACACCTTC.